This T cell receptor beta chain was found in a study of blood T cell repertoires in COVID-19. Study background: The cDNA or gDNA used as material had been derived from T cells, B-cell-depleted T cells, or PBMCs.

The CDR3 is made up of 16 amino acids. Trimming cost V 4 bases and J 7 bases; bases outside gene matches: 11. The V gene's germline CDR1 is SGDLS and CDR2 YYNGEE. TCRdb keeps only in-frame clones here, not all; method: immunoSEQ multiplex PCR. The sample has more than 250,000 clones; 80% to 90% are singletons. The clonotype originates from a woman between 50 and 59 years old with acute or convalescent COVID-19. This chain links TRBV9 with TRBJ2-1; 10 bases are shared with TRBD2. The sample comprised peripheral blood. The CDR3 sequence is CASSPRPSGRGNEQFF. The CDR3 DNA is TGTGCCAGCAGCCCCCGCCCTAGCGGGAGAGGGAATGAGCAGTTCTTC.